This T cell receptor (beta chain) originates from a study of shared clonotypes between healthy human individuals. Germline V CDR1 and CDR2: SGHTA, FQGTGA. V lost 3 bases and J lost 7; bases outside the gene matches: 4. The CDR3 covers 14 residues. Overall study findings and caveats: Represented diversity, genetic and exposure-history alike, was limited by few donors.

Genomic DNA of each subset was evenly split across several immunoSEQ plates. Sequenced by immunoSEQ multiplex PCR; TCRdb stores in-frame clones only, minus some. The sample records some 500,000 clones, around 77% being singletons. A remark on this clone: Its antigen is not known.

Sequenced input: PBMCs. The genes are TRBV7-3 and TRBJ1-2, with 11 bases fitting TRBD1. This sequence originates from a woman in her thirties or forties in good health. Some clones in this sample may be carry-over from other donors' samples. CDR3 in amino acids: CASSFEGTGGGYTF. The CDR3 bases are TGTGCCAGCAGCTTTGAGGGGACAGGGGGTGGCTACACCTTC.